The 18 T cell receptor beta chains below all came from one sample that was sequenced in a study of T cells after yellow fever vaccination. TCRdb re-derived calls from the 5' RACE reads in MiXCR, one entry per CDR3 protein. This table holds hundreds of thousands of distinct CDR3 sequences, 8.5% to 9% found once. The sample consisted of PBMCs, taken on the day of the first yellow fever vaccination. The receptors shown here come from a man in his late teens or twenties who received the YFV17D yellow fever vaccine.

The V gene is TRBV30, the J gene TRBJ2-3; D is ambiguous. The CDR3 spans 12 residues. V was trimmed by 3 bases and J by 6 bases, leaving 10 bases between them. From germline, CDR1 is GTSNPN and CDR2 SVGIG (reference sequence). The CDR3 reads CAWRNSGDTQYF. The CDR3 nucleotides are TGTGCCTGGAGGAATAGTGGGGATACGCAGTATTTT.

This clonotype has a count of ten or more. CDR3 amino acids: CASSQYSRTGAEQYF. For the CDR3, the DNA is TGCGCCAGCAGTCAATATTCACGGACAGGGGCCGAGCAGTACTTC. The chain joins TRBV23-1 to TRBJ2-7, with TRBD1 matching over 9 bases. TRBV23-1 is an open reading frame whose function is uncertain. This CDR3 is built from 15 residues. The J segment lost 6 bases and the V segment lost 1 base, leaving 7 bases of the junction unmatched.

The CDR3 is CASSLSGVGNTEAFF. The CDR3, as DNA: TGTGCCAGCAGCTTATCTGGGGTGGGGAACACTGAAGCTTTCTTT. The chain combines TRBV7-9 with TRBJ1-1, with D unclear. CDR1 is SEHNR and CDR2 is FQNEAQ in the germline V gene (reference sequence). The CDR3 is 15 residues long. V was clipped by 2 bases and J by 1 base, with 11 bases between them.

This clonotype was picked up many times. The V gene is TRBV5-1, the J gene TRBJ2-2; no clear D gene. The CDR3 runs 17 residues. Germline lookup yields CDR1 SGHRS and CDR2 YFSETQ. V was cut by 2 bases and J by 0 bases, with 14 bases left in between. The CDR3 coding sequence is TGCGCCAGCAGCTTAGTCGAAAGGCTGACGAACACCGGGGAGCTGTTTTTT. Its protein is CASSLVERLTNTGELFF.

The chain joins TRBV5-1 to TRBJ1-1; weak D call: TRBD1 (6 bases). This CDR3 spans 17 amino acids. CDR1 SGHRS and CDR2 YFSETQ come from the germline V gene. V dropped 5 bases and J dropped 1 base, with 21 bases sitting between them. The CDR3 coding sequence is TGCGCCAGCAGAAGGGACACCTTCCCTAGTACGAACACTGAAGCTTTCTTT. Its protein product is CASRRDTFPSTNTEAFF.

This clonotype was counted many times. The CDR3 bases are TGTGCCAGCAGTCCCCTGTTGAGGGCCCGCTATGGCTACACCTTC. Translation: CASSPLLRARYGYTF. The chain has TRBV27 and TRBJ1-2; D uncertain. The CDR3 covers 15 residues. Trimming took 5 bases from V and 4 from J, leaving 17 bases between them. Germline V gene lookup returns CDR1 MNHEY and CDR2 SMNVEV (reference sequence).

This clonotype has only a few counts. CDR3 region: CASSLVGQGPHWDTQYF. DNA for the CDR3: TGTGCCAGCAGCTTAGTGGGACAGGGGCCCCACTGGGATACGCAGTATTTT. The chain couples TRBV7-6 to TRBJ2-3; 10 nucleotides line up with TRBD1. Germline assignment: CDR1 SGHVS and CDR2 FNYEAQ. V dropped 1 base and J dropped 6; count of bases not matched to a gene: 10. This CDR3 is 17 amino acids long.

The chain joins TRBV14 to TRBJ2-1; maybe TRBD1 (5 bases). The length of the CDR3 is 16 residues. The germline V and J ends were trimmed by 0 bases and 3 bases, with 12 bases remaining between them. Germline-derived CDR1 and CDR2 are SGHDN and FVKESK. DNA for the CDR3: TGTGCCAGCAGCCAAGATTGGGGCAGATACTACAATGAGCAGTTCTTC. It is translated as CASSQDWGRYYNEQFF.

This clonotype has more than one count but fewer than ten. The genes are TRBV2 and TRBJ1-3; maybe TRBD1 (6 bases). Germline V gene lookup returns CDR1 SNHLY and CDR2 FYNNEI. The V gene lost 6 bases and the J gene lost 1 base, with 19 bases spanning the gap. CDR3 length: 17 residues. The CDR3 region has the DNA TGTGCCAGCAGAAGGACGGTTCGACAGGCATCTGGAAACACCATATATTTT. Residues: CASRRTVRQASGNTIYF.

The table lists this clonotype with many counts. This chain uses TRBV16 with TRBJ1-1; no firm D call. CDR1 is KGHSY and CDR2 is FQNENV in the germline V gene. CDR3 size: 12 residues. V was shortened by 4 bases and J by 7 bases, with 10 bases between the two germline ends. The CDR3 reads CASSRYQHEAFF. The CDR3 DNA reads as TGTGCCAGCAGCCGATACCAGCATGAAGCTTTCTTT.

This rearrangement joins TRBV5-8 to TRBJ2-5, with 11 bases fitting TRBD2. CDR1 and CDR2 from the germline V gene are SGHTS and YDEGEE. V shed 3 bases and J 3 bases; nucleotides not matched to a gene: 10. The CDR3 spans 17 residues. The DNA for the CDR3 is TGTGCCAGCAGCTCGATACTAGCGGGGGCTAGAAAAGAGACCCAGTACTTC. Its protein product is CASSSILAGARKETQYF.

The J gene is TRBJ2-3, the V gene TRBV4-3; maybe TRBD2 (5 bases). V shed 6 bases and J shed 8 bases, with 24 bases lying between them. Per the germline V gene, CDR1 is LGHNA and CDR2 is YSLEER. The CDR3 has 16 amino acids. CDR3 coding DNA: TGCGCCAGCAGTCCCGAGCGTCCCTCCACAAGCGGTACGCAGTATTTT. Translation: CASSPERPSTSGTQYF.

V gene TRBV4-2 combines with J gene TRBJ2-2; no clear D. The CDR3 runs to 15 residues. Germline CDR1 and CDR2: LGHNA and YNFKEQ. Trimming removed 1 base from V and 1 base from J, with 7 bases in between. DNA of the CDR3: TGTGCCAGCAGCCAAGCCCAGGAGAACACCGGGGAGCTGTTTTTT. It translates to CASSQAQENTGELFF.

This clonotype was seen repeatedly, ten times or more. J is TRBJ2-7 and V is TRBV11-2; D call uncertain. This CDR3 is 14 amino acids long. V dropped 3 bases and J dropped 0 bases, with 9 bases sitting between them. The V gene's germline CDR1 is SGHAT and CDR2 FQNNGV. As DNA, the CDR3 is TGTGCCAGCAGCTTCTGGGATAGCTCCTACGAGCAGTACTTC. Translation gives CASSFWDSSYEQYF.

This clonotype was observed a few times. This rearrangement joins TRBV7-9 to TRBJ2-7; possibly TRBD1 for D (5 bases). Trimming took off 5 bases at V and 3 bases at J, with 11 bases between the two ends. The germline CDR1 and CDR2 sequences are SEHNR and FQNEAQ (reference sequence). CDR3 length: 13 residues. CDR3 in amino acids: CASSLGPSYEQYV. In DNA, the CDR3 is TGTGCCAGCAGCCTGGGGCCCAGCTACGAGCAGTACGTC.

Regarding this clonotype: A read error may account for a junction end that differs from germline. The chain combines TRBV3-1 with TRBJ2-3, with a tentative D call TRBD1 (5 bases). This CDR3 has 12 residues. Germline lookup yields CDR1 LGHDT and CDR2 YNNKEL (reference sequence). The CDR3 loop is CASTQGVDTQYF. CDR3 DNA: TGTGCCAGCACCCAAGGGGTGGATACGCAGTATTTT.

This clonotype was recorded many times. The rearrangement uses TRBV12-3 or TRBV12-4 and TRBJ1-1, with D unresolved. V was shortened by 2 bases and J by 5 bases, with 12 bases between the two germline ends. This CDR3 region has 14 residues. The CDR3 region is CASSLRSPGTEAFF. The CDR3 bases are TGTGCCAGCAGTTTAAGGAGCCCTGGGACTGAAGCTTTCTTT.

The gene calls are TRBV11-2 and TRBJ2-1; TRBD2 aligns across 8 bases. This CDR3 is built from 15 residues. V lost 6 bases and J lost 2; bases outside the gene matches: 6. Germline V lookup: CDR1 SGHAT, CDR2 FQNNGV. The CDR3 here is CASSGGGGTYNEQFF. CDR3 nucleotides: TGTGCCAGCAGTGGGGGCGGGGGGACCTACAATGAGCAGTTCTTC.